This T cell receptor beta chain was documented in a study of read filtering for tumor transcriptome and immune sequencing. Study as a whole: 8 patients were R-ISS I, some 15 were R-ISS II, about seven were R-ISS III. General study points: In IR-seq, single-read clonotypes were 65% to 90% of clonotypes but about 3.5% of reads.

This clonotype was detected ten times or more. Its antigen is unknown. This library used roughly 430 ng RNA and molecular barcoded adaptors spanning alpha/delta and beta/gamma chains. TCRdb redid the calling of the reads with MiXCR, one entry per CDR3 protein. The repertoire holds tens of thousands of distinct CDR3 sequences, with roughly 14% as singletons. The sequence was obtained from a donor aged 40 or over with multiple myeloma. The sample was a population of CD138-negative cells sorted from bone marrow.

The CDR3 reads CASSPAYERGSSYNEQFF. CDR3 bases: TGTGCCAGCAGCCCGGCGTACGAGCGCGGAAGCTCCTACAATGAGCAGTTCTTC. This chain connects TRBV7-9 to TRBJ2-1; D gene unclear. The CDR3 is made up of 18 amino acids. Per the germline V gene, CDR1 is SEHNR and CDR2 is FQNEAQ (reference sequence). The germline V and J ends were trimmed by 5 bases and 0 bases, with 20 bases remaining between them.